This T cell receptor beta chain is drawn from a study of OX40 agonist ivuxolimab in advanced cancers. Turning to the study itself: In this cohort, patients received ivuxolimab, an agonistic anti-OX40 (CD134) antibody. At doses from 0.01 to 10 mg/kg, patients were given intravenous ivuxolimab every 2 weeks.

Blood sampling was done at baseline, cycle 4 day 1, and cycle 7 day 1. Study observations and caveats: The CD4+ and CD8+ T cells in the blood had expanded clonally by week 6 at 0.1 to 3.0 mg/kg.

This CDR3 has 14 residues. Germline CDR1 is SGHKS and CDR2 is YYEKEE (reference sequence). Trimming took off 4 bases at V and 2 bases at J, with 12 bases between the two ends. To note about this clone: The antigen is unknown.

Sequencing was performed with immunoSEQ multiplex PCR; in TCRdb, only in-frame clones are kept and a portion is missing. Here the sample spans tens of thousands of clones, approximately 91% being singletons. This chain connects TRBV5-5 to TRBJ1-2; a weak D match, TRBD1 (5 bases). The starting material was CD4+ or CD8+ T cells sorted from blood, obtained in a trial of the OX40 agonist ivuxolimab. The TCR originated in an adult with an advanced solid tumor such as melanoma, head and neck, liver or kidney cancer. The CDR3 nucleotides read TGTGCCAGCAGCCTCACGGACACGAACTATGGCTACACCTTC. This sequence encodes CASSLTDTNYGYTF.